This T cell receptor beta chain was sequenced in a study of T cell responses to AZD1222 COVID-19 vaccine listed by TCRdb under 2021. About the investigation overall: A total of 233 trial participants underwent TCR sequencing, of whom around 200 received two doses of AZD1222 and around 25 received two doses of the MenACWY control vaccine. Trial participants were enrolled into age subgroups of 18-55, 56-69 and 70-plus years, which contained about 150, 27 and 61 TCR-sequenced participants, respectively.

The intended sense of this specimen's time point label: about 28 days (+/-7) after the second vaccine dose. Because spike-specific TCR depth and breadth did not differ between the two schedules, AZD1222 recipients who got a second dose at roughly 4 weeks were pooled with those who got a second dose at roughly 12 weeks. Vaccinee samples came from UK trials COV001 and COV002, including a single-blind randomized controlled phase 2/3 trial of AZD1222 (ChAdOx1 nCoV-19) in healthy adults. For TCRbeta chain sequencing, PBMC samples from trial participants were taken at day 0 and at day 28 after the second dose. Regarding this clone: What this receptor recognizes is not known. No quality values exist for individual bases; no much larger clone is one base distant.

The CDR3 regions of human TCRbeta chains were analyzed by immunosequencing. The original pipeline was this. Repertoire TCRs were checked for matches against a reference library of SARS-CoV-2-specific TCRs that had been generated using the MIRA antigen-specificity platform. Breadth was defined as the fraction of unique TCRs that were SARS-CoV-2-associated, and depth was defined as the fraction of total T cells that were SARS-CoV-2-associated. Each spike-specific TCR was assigned to its reactive spike region and to a CD4 or CD8 class using the MIRA data. Log10-transformed breadth and depth values were compared by one-way ANOVA with Sidak's multiple comparisons tests. Entries here come from immuneACCESS through TCRdb and include only in-frame sequences with V and J called. Some clones fail to appear in such tables; in the studies checked, an unresolved V gene covers under half of the shortfall, and the cause of the remainder is unknown. D and trimming were read from the DNA, whereas the V and J calls and clone size are those reported in that table. This sample gives over 45,000 clones in total; around 90% of them show up just once. The ten largest account for 13% to 15% of the sample.

V loses 0 bases, J loses 5 bases, and the germline ends lie 11 bases apart. From the cysteine up to the phenylalanine, the CDR3 has a length of 14 residues. CDR3 DNA only is kept here, 42 bases in frame from base 1. CDR1 and CDR2 are drawn from the germline V gene (reference sequence): GTSNPN, SVGIG. Broad study findings and their caveats: In the small 56-69-year group, the increase in depth fell short of significance, most likely because of low power. Reportedly, almost half of the unique spike-specific TCRs recognized epitopes lying outside the regions that are mutated in the B.1.351 and B.1.1.7 variants. The whole spike protein was spanned by vaccine-associated CD4 TCRs, and dominant responses were seen in regions 160-218 and 743-854. After two AZD1222 doses, spike-specific TCR breadth and depth were significantly higher than at day 0 and than in MenACWY recipients. Because no day 14 peak-response samples were available, the repertoires could be characterized only after the peak T cell response. Participants were mostly white British, with more females than males. The authors suggested clonal diversity may have been underestimated. Only five to seven AZD1222 recipients were SARS-CoV-2 seropositive at baseline, limiting conclusions about previously exposed vaccinees.

The receptor was isolated from an adult who received the AZD1222 COVID-19 vaccine. The sequencing here drew on peripheral blood, taken 28 days after the second AZD1222 dose. The rearranged segments are TRBV30 and TRBJ2-1; the D match is possibly TRBD1 or TRBD2, with 6 bases aligned in each. The base sequence is TGTGCCTGGAGTGTAGGGGGGAGAGACAATGAGCAGTTCTTC. This yields the protein CAWSVGGRDNEQFF. The CDR3, completed at both ends by the reference TRBV30 and TRBJ2-1 genes, gives the full variable domain SQTIHQWPATLVQPVGSPLSLECTVEGTSNPNLYWYRQAAGRGLQLLFYSVGIGQISSEVPQNLSASRPQDRQFILSSKKLLLSDSGFYLCAWSVGGRDNEQFFGPGTRLTVL.